Presented here are 9 T cell receptor beta chains from one specimen sequenced in a study of identical twins. TCRdb re-derived calls from the 5' RACE reads in MiXCR, one entry per CDR3 protein. This table holds under 1 million distinct CDR3 sequences, 9% to 15% found once. The same data also went into a second study, on yellow fever vaccine responses in identical twins.

Material: PBMCs. The source of these receptors is a woman aged 18-29 years in good health.

The table lists this clonotype with a few counts. The J gene is TRBJ2-7, the V gene TRBV4-1; tentatively, D is TRBD1 (6 bases). CDR1 MGHRA and CDR2 YSYEKL come from the germline V gene. Trimming shortened V by 4 bases and J by 0 bases, and 10 bases separated the two germline ends. This CDR3 spans 14 amino acids. CDR3 region: CASSRDIYSYEQYV. The CDR3 bases are TGCGCCAGCAGCCGGGACATTTACTCCTACGAGCAGTACGTC.

This clonotype was seen ten or more times. The chain employs TRBV27 and TRBJ2-2, with D tentatively TRBD2 (5 bases). The CDR3 has 16 residues. V lost 6 bases and J 5 bases, leaving 19 bases between the germline ends. Germline V gene data show CDR1 as MNHEY and CDR2 as SMNVEV (reference sequence). The CDR3 region is CASRPIKERETGELFF. CDR3 DNA: TGTGCCAGCAGACCGATTAAGGAGAGGGAGACCGGGGAGCTGTTTTTT.

V is TRBV2 and J is TRBJ2-3, with 10 positions matching TRBD1. The CDR3 covers 17 residues. The germline gives CDR1 SNHLY, CDR2 FYNNEI. Trimming at V came to 3 bases and at J to 4 bases, leaving 10 bases not matched to a gene. Here the CDR3 DNA reads TGTGCCAGCAGTGACAGGGGACAGGGGTTTGGGGCAGATACGCAGTATTTT. Encoded protein: CASSDRGQGFGADTQYF.

This clonotype was seen more than once but under ten times. CDR3 residues: CAISSTGGFTSGANVLTF. The CDR3 DNA reads as TGTGCCATCAGTTCGACAGGGGGCTTCACCTCTGGGGCCAACGTCCTGACTTTC. The chain uses TRBV10-3 and TRBJ2-6; 10 bases align to TRBD1. The V and J ends lost 5 bases and 0 bases, in that order; junction bases with no gene match: 7. The CDR3 extends over 18 amino acids. Germline V gene data show CDR1 as ENHRY and CDR2 as SYGVKD.

This sequence joins TRBV20-1 and TRBJ2-2; TRBD2 matches 8 bases. The CDR3 length is 15 residues. Looked up from germline, CDR1 is DFQATT and CDR2 is SNEGSKA (reference sequence). V shed 3 bases, J shed 6 bases, and the junction held 9 bases outside the gene matches. The CDR3 is CSASGLRGVSGELFF. CDR3 in DNA: TGCAGTGCTAGCGGGCTGCGGGGGGTGTCCGGGGAGCTGTTTTTT.

This clonotype was seen many times. CDR3 nucleotide sequence: TGTGCCAGCAGTTTTCGGGTAGTAACGGTGAACACTGAAGCTTTCTTT. Translation: CASSFRVVTVNTEAFF. This chain joins TRBV12-3 or TRBV12-4 and TRBJ1-1, with no clear D. The CDR3 sequence is 16 residues long. V shed 3 bases and J shed 0 bases, with 14 bases lying between them.

V and J are TRBV29-1 and TRBJ2-3, with D possibly TRBD2 on 6 matching bases. The CDR3 spans 14 residues. The germline V gene has CDR1 SQVTM and CDR2 ANQGSEA. Trimming took 8 bases from V and 0 from J, leaving 15 bases between them. The CDR3 sequence is CSSSGTGSTDTQYF. In nucleotides, the CDR3 is TGCAGCTCCTCCGGGACTGGAAGCACAGATACGCAGTATTTT.

There are many counts of this clonotype. The chain has TRBV12-3 or TRBV12-4 and TRBJ2-7; D may be TRBD2 (7 bases). V lost 10 bases to trimming and J lost 0 bases, with 22 bases between them. The CDR3 is 16 amino acids. The CDR3 DNA is TGTGCCAACACGCGGGAGAGGGGGAATGACTCCTACGAGCAGTACTTC. Its translation is CANTRERGNDSYEQYF.

This clonotype was detected only a few times. The rearrangement links TRBV21-1 to TRBJ1-2; the tabulated D call, TRBD1, remains unverified against the DNA. TRBV21-1 is deemed a pseudogene. This CDR3 has 17 residues. CDR3 sequence: CASSPKGTNTTNYGYTF. The DNA for the CDR3 is TGTGCCAGCAGCCCAAAAGGGACAAACACCACCAACTATGGCTACACCTTC.